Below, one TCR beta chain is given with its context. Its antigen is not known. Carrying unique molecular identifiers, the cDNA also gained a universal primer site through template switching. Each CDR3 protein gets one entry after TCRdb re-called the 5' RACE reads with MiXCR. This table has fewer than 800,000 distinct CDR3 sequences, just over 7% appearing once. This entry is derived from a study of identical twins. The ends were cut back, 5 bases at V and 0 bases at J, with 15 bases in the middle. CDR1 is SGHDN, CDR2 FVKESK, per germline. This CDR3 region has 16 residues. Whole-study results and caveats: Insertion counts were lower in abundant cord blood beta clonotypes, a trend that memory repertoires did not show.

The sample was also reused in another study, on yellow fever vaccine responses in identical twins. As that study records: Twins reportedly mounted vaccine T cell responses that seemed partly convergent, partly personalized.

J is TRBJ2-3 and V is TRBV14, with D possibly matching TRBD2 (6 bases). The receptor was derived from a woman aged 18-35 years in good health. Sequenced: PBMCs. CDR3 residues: CASSNGGTTSTDTQYF. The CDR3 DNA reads TGTGCCAGCAGCAACGGGGGAACGACTAGCACAGATACGCAGTATTTT.